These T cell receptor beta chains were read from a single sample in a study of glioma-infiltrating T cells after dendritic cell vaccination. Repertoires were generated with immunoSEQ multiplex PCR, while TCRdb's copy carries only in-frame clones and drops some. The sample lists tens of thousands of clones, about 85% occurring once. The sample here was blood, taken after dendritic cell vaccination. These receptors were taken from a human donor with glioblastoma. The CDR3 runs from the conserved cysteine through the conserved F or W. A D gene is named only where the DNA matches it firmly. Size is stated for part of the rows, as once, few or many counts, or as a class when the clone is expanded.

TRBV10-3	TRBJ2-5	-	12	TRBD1	CAIGTGVETQYF	TGTGCCATTGGGACAGGGGTAGAGACCCAGTACTTC
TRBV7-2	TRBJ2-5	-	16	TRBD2	CASSPTSGSSGETQYF	TGTGCCAGCAGCCCGACTAGCGGGAGCTCAGGAGAGACCCAGTACTTC
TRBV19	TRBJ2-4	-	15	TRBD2	CASSAGGKAKNIQYF	TGTGCCAGTTCCGCGGGGGGAAAAGCCAAAAACATTCAGTACTTC
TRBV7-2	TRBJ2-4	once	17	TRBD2	CASSLVGRGGAKNIQYF	TGTGCCAGCAGCTTAGTGGGGCGGGGGGGAGCCAAAAACATTCAGTACTTC
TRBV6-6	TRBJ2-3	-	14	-	CASSLAGTADTQYF	TGTGCCAGCAGTTTAGCTGGAACCGCGGATACGCAGTATTTT
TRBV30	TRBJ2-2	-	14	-	CAWRFHTNTGELFF	TGTGCCTGGAGATTCCACACGAACACCGGGGAGCTGTTTTTT
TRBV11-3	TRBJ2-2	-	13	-	CASSSRGPGELFF	TGTGCCAGCAGCTCCAGGGGCCCCGGGGAGCTGTTTTTT
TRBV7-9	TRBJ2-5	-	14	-	CASSAYRDVETQYF	TGTGCCAGCTCAGCTTATCGGGATGTGGAGACCCAGTACTTC
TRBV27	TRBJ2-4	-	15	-	CASRSYRAAKNIQYF	TGTGCCAGCAGAAGCTACAGGGCGGCCAAAAACATTCAGTACTTC
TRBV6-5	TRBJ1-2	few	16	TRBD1	CASSYSRTGTNYGYTF	TGTGCCAGCAGTTACTCGAGGACAGGGACTAACTATGGCTACACCTTC
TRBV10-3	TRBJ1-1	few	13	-	CASQSPMNTEAFF	TGTGCCTCCCAGTCGCCCATGAACACTGAAGCTTTCTTT
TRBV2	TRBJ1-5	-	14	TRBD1	CASSGQGGNQPQHF	TGTGCCAGCAGTGGACAGGGAGGCAATCAGCCCCAGCATTTT
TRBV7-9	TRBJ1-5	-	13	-	CASSLDGREPQHF	TGTGCCAGCAGCTTAGATGGGAGGGAGCCCCAGCATTTT
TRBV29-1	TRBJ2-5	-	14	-	CSVDEGWRVETQYF	TGCAGCGTTGATGAGGGATGGAGGGTAGAGACCCAGTACTTC
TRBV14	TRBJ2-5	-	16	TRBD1	CASSRGPGQGEETQYF	TGTGCCAGCAGCCGGGGGCCGGGACAGGGAGAAGAGACCCAGTACTTC
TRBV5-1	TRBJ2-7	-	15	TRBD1	CASSPGQGLLGEQYF	TGCGCCAGCAGCCCCGGACAGGGGTTATTGGGCGAGCAGTACTTC
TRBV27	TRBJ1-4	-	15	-	CASSWGGLSNEKLFF	TGTGCCAGCAGTTGGGGGGGGTTGAGTAATGAAAAACTGTTTTTT
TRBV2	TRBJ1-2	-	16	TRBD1	CASSEAGTGNLYGYTF	TGTGCCAGCAGTGAAGCAGGGACAGGGAATCTCTATGGCTACACCTTC
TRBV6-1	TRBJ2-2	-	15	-	CASSGGRPNTGELFF	TGTGCCAGCAGTGGAGGTCGACCGAACACCGGGGAGCTGTTTTTT
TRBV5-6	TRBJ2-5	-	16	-	CASSEGVVGGLETQYF	TGTGCCAGCAGCGAGGGCGTAGTGGGGGGGCTGGAGACCCAGTACTTC
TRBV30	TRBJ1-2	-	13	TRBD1	CAWNGGTGAGYTF	TGTGCCTGGAATGGCGGGACAGGGGCTGGCTACACCTTC
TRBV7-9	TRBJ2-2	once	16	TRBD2	CASSPRTSRNTGELFF	TGTGCCAGCAGCCCGCGGACTAGCAGAAACACCGGGGAGCTGTTTTTT
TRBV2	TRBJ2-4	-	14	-	CASSDRGRKNIQYF	TGTGCCAGCAGTGACAGGGGCCGCAAAAACATTCAGTACTTC
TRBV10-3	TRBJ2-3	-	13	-	CAISESPRDTQYF	TGTGCCATCAGTGAGTCCCCCAGAGATACGCAGTATTTT
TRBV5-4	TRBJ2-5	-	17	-	CASSLTGQSRNQETQYF	TGTGCCAGCAGCTTAACCGGACAGTCCCGGAACCAAGAGACCCAGTACTTC
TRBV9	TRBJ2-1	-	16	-	CASSVDSGLLGNEQFF	TGTGCCAGCAGCGTAGATTCGGGACTGCTTGGAAATGAGCAGTTCTTC
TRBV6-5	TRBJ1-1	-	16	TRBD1	CASSYSGQGGNTEAFF	TGTGCCAGCAGTTACAGCGGACAGGGAGGGAACACTGAAGCTTTCTTT
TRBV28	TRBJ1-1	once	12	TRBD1	CASSLGQDEAFF	TGTGCCAGCAGCCTTGGACAGGATGAAGCTTTCTTT
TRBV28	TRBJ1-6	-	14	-	CASSLLTSDSPLHF	TGTGCCAGCAGTTTATTGACTTCCGATTCACCCCTCCACTTT
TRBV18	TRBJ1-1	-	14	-	CASSPEGANTEAFF	TGTGCCAGCTCACCTGAGGGAGCGAACACTGAAGCTTTCTTT
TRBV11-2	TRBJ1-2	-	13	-	CASSSGLHYGYTF	TGTGCCAGCAGCTCGGGACTTCACTATGGCTACACCTTC
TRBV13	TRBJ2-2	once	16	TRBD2	CASSLGLAGAPGELFF	TGTGCCAGCAGCTTAGGGCTAGCGGGAGCCCCCGGGGAGCTGTTTTTT
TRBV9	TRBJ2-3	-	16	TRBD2	CASSELAGHITDTQYF	TGTGCCAGCAGCGAACTAGCGGGGCACATCACAGATACGCAGTATTTT
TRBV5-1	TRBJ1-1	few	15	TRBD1	CASSLVVGQDTEAFF	TGCGCCAGCAGCTTGGTGGTGGGACAGGACACTGAAGCTTTCTTT
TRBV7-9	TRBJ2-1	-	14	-	CASSSRGAANEQFF	TGTGCCAGCAGCTCTCGGGGGGCGGCGAATGAGCAGTTCTTC
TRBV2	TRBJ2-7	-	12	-	CASSEIRGEQYF	TGTGCCAGCAGTGAAATACGGGGCGAGCAGTACTTC
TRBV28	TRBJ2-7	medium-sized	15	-	CASSLIGGPSYEQYF	TGTGCCAGCAGTTTAATCGGAGGTCCCTCCTACGAGCAGTACTTC
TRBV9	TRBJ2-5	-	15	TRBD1	CASSVGQGAAETQYF	TGTGCCAGCAGCGTCGGACAGGGAGCGGCGGAGACCCAGTACTTC
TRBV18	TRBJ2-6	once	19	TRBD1	CASSPPRTGGYSGANVLTF	TGTGCCAGCTCACCACCGCGGACAGGGGGCTACTCTGGGGCCAACGTCCTGACTTTC
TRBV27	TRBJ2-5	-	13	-	CASSSLFKETQYF	TGTGCCAGCAGTTCACTTTTCAAAGAGACCCAGTACTTC
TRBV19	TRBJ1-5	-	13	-	CASSGQGRQPQHF	TGTGCCAGTAGTGGGCAGGGGCGTCAGCCCCAGCATTTT
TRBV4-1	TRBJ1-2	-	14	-	CASSQGPDIYGYTF	TGCGCCAGCAGCCAAGGGCCAGACATCTATGGCTACACCTTC
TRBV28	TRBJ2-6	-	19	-	CASSLQGPSFLSGANVLTF	TGTGCCAGCAGTTTGCAGGGTCCTTCGTTCCTCTCTGGGGCCAACGTCCTGACTTTC
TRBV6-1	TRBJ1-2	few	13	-	CASSETANYGYTF	TGTGCCAGCAGTGAAACAGCTAACTATGGCTACACCTTC
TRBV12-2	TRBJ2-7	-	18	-	CASRLESSGSVLWYEQYF	TGTGCAAGTCGCTTAGAGTCCAGCGGGAGTGTTTTGTGGTACGAGCAGTACTTC
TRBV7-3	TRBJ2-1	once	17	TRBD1	CASSLPAGQGVSNEQFF	TGTGCCAGCAGCTTACCCGCCGGACAGGGGGTTTCAAATGAGCAGTTCTTC
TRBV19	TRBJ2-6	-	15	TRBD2	CASTMGRAGANVLTF	TGTGCCAGTACCATGGGGAGGGCTGGGGCCAACGTCCTGACTTTC
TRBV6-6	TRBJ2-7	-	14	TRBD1	CASRVDRSAYEQYF	TGTGCCAGCAGGGTGGACAGGTCCGCCTACGAGCAGTACTTC
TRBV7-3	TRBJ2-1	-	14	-	CASSLMSGDNEQFF	TGTGCCAGCAGCTTAATGTCAGGGGACAATGAGCAGTTCTTC
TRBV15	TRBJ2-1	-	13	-	CATSKIQGWEQFF	TGTGCCACCAGCAAAATTCAGGGGTGGGAGCAGTTCTTC
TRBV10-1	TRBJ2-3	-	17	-	CASSESILRTRTDTQYF	TGCGCCAGCAGTGAGTCGATTTTACGGACTCGCACAGATACGCAGTATTTT
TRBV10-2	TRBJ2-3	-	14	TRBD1	CASSDREELDTQYF	TGCGCCAGCAGCGACAGGGAAGAATTAGATACGCAGTATTTT
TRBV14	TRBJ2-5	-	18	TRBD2	CASSQDVGLAGGLETQYF	TGTGCCAGCAGCCAAGATGTTGGACTAGCGGGGGGGCTGGAGACCCAGTACTTC
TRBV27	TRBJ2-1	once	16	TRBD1	CASSLRQGAAYNEQFF	TGTGCCAGCAGTTTACGACAGGGGGCCGCCTACAATGAGCAGTTCTTC
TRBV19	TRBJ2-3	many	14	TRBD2	CASSISGSADTQYF	TGTGCCAGTAGTATCAGCGGGAGCGCAGATACGCAGTATTTT
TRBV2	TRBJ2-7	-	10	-	CASSNYEQYF	TGTGCCAGCAGCAACTACGAGCAGTACTTC
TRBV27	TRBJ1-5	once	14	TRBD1	CASRDSSPNQPQHF	TGTGCCAGCCGGGACAGTTCCCCCAATCAGCCCCAGCATTTT
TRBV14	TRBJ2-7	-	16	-	CASSQATAQVLYEQYF	TGTGCCAGCAGCCAAGCCACCGCACAGGTGCTTTACGAGCAGTACTTC
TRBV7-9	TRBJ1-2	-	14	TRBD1	CASSRRDSSSGYTF	TGTGCCAGCAGCCGCCGGGACAGTTCTAGTGGCTACACCTTC